These 17 T cell receptor beta chains came from one sample sequenced in a study of blood T cells in healthy people across ages. A second PCR, run for about 7 to 11 cycles, used a sample-barcoded 5' primer plus a J-beta primer mix. TCRdb re-derived calls from the 5' RACE reads in MiXCR, one entry per CDR3 protein. Of 600,000 or so distinct CDR3 sequences listed, 25% to 35% are singletons. The sequenced sample consisted of blood. The receptors derive from an elderly woman in good health.

This clonotype has only a few counts. Possible read error: a much larger clone is one base away. The chain combines TRBV20-1 with TRBJ2-1; TRBD2 agrees at 8 bases. The length of the CDR3 is 15 residues. CDR1 is DFQATT, CDR2 SNEGSKA, per germline (reference sequence). V gave up 5 bases and J gave up 2 bases; unmatched junction bases: 8. The CDR3 loop reads CSAVLAEGTYNEQFF. The DNA of the CDR3 is TGCAGTGCTGTACTAGCGGAGGGCACCTACAATGAGCAGTTCTTC.

This sequence joins TRBV6-6 and TRBJ1-1; possibly TRBD1 for D (5 bases). The germline CDR1 and CDR2 sequences are MNHNY and SVGAGI (reference sequence). Trimming removed 8 bases at V and 1 base at J, with 14 bases between. CDR3 length equals 14 residues. The CDR3 nucleotides read TGTGCCAGCGAGAATAGACAGCAGAACACTGAAGCTTTCTTT. Amino acids: CASENRQQNTEAFF.

The chain joins TRBV7-8 to TRBJ2-1; weak D call: TRBD1 (7 bases). The DNA end favors TRBJ2-7, so the J call may be wrong. CDR3 length: 15 amino acids. Germline V gives CDR1 SGHVS, CDR2 FQNEAQ. The CDR3 DNA reads TGTGCCAGCAGCTATAGCAGGGGGGCCGATAATGAGCAGTACTTC. Encoded protein: CASSYSRGADNEQYF.

This clonotype was counted only a few times. One base away lies a much larger clone, so this may be a sequencing read error. The rearrangement joins TRBV6-5 to TRBJ2-7, with 12 bases fitting TRBD2. The J segment lost 2 bases and the V segment lost 6 bases, leaving 8 bases of the junction unmatched. CDR3 length: 16 amino acids. Germline CDR1 and CDR2: MNHEY and SVGAGI. CDR3 residues: CASRWTSGDPPYEQYF. For the CDR3, the DNA is TGTGCCAGCAGATGGACTAGCGGGGACCCCCCCTACGAGCAGTACTTC.

This clonotype turned up a few times. The chain carries TRBV9 and TRBJ2-1; TRBD1 matches 7 bases. This CDR3 region has 15 residues. Germline V gives CDR1 SGDLS, CDR2 YYNGEE. V lost 0 bases, J lost 5 bases, and 5 bases stayed unmatched. The CDR3 loop reads CASSVVGTANNEQFF. In DNA form, the CDR3 reads TGTGCCAGCAGCGTAGTAGGGACAGCAAACAATGAGCAGTTCTTC.

The chain is built from TRBV18 and TRBJ2-1; the D gene is possibly TRBD1 (5 bases). CDR1 and CDR2 (germline): KGHSH, LQKENI. CDR3 length equals 15 residues. Trimming removed 0 bases from V and 7 bases from J, with 13 bases in between. The chain's CDR3 is CASSPPGPQGNEQFF. CDR3 sequence (DNA): TGTGCCAGCTCACCACCGGGGCCCCAAGGGAATGAGCAGTTCTTC. The full variable domain, in which reference TRBV18 and TRBJ2-1 provide the parts outside the CDR3, is NAGVMQNPRHLVRRRGQEARLRCSPMKGHSHVYWYRQLPEEGLKFMVYLQKENIIDESGMPKERFSAEFPKEGPSILRIQQVVRGDSAAYFCASSPPGPQGNEQFFGPGTRLTVL.

This clonotype has only a few counts. This chain's CDR3 is CSADPGTSGYNEQFF. The CDR3 DNA is TGCAGTGCTGACCCCGGGACTAGCGGATACAATGAGCAGTTCTTC. This chain uses TRBV20-1 with TRBJ2-1; 11 nucleotides match TRBD2. The CDR3 has 15 residues. CDR1 is DFQATT and CDR2 is SNEGSKA in the germline V gene (reference sequence). V lost 5 bases, J lost 4 bases, and 7 bases stayed unmatched.

Ten or more counts support this clonotype. V and J are TRBV4-2 and TRBJ1-2; D is perhaps TRBD1 (6 bases). Germline lookup yields CDR1 LGHNA and CDR2 YNFKEQ. V was pared by 1 base and J by 5 bases, with 17 bases between. The CDR3 loop spans 16 amino acids. CDR3: CASSQVPRRGGYGYTF. The CDR3 DNA is TGTGCCAGCAGCCAAGTCCCCCGCAGGGGCGGTTATGGCTACACCTTC.

This clonotype was counted many times. The chain employs TRBV6-6 and TRBJ2-5, with 8 positions matching TRBD2. The V segment lost 2 bases and the J segment 1 base; nucleotides outside the gene matches: 3. CDR1 and CDR2 (germline): MNHNY, SVGAGI (reference sequence). This CDR3 region has 15 residues. DNA of the CDR3: TGTGCCAGCAGTTACCCCGGGGGGGCCCAAGAGACCCAGTACTTC. Its protein product is CASSYPGGAQETQYF.

This chain links TRBV12-3 or TRBV12-4 with TRBJ2-7; TRBD2 is a possible D gene (5 bases). V lost 2 bases and J lost 4, with 12 bases in between. The CDR3 contains 14 residues. CDR3 nucleotide sequence: TGTGCCAGCAGTTTAAGTGGGAGTAGGTACGAGCAGTACTTC. Protein product: CASSLSGSRYEQYF.

About this clonotype: This sequence may be a read error, since a much larger clone differs from it by one base. The chain joins TRBV29-1 to TRBJ2-5, with D hard to call. The CDR3 runs to 11 residues. The germline CDR1 and CDR2 sequences are SQVTM and ANQGSEA. CDR3 nucleotides: TGCAGCGTGGTAGGCCAAGAGACCCGGTACTTC. As protein: CSVVGQETRYF.

This clonotype was counted at least ten times. The chain recombines TRBV28 with TRBJ2-7; 12 bases line up with TRBD1. The CDR3 runs 15 residues. CDR1 is MDHEN, CDR2 SYDVKM, per germline. V gave up 5 bases and J gave up 6 bases; unmatched junction bases: 8. This CDR3 reads CASSLTGTGGSEQYF. The DNA for the CDR3 is TGTGCCAGCAGTCTCACCGGGACAGGGGGCAGCGAGCAGTACTTC.

The chain recombines TRBV12-3 or TRBV12-4 with TRBJ2-4; tentative D call: TRBD1 (6 bases). The assigned J gene may be wrong: the sequence end matches TRBJ2-7 better. There are 15 residues in the CDR3. The CDR3 DNA sequence: TGTGCCAGCAGTTCCCCATCGACAGGTAGCTACGAGCAGTACTTC. Translation gives CASSSPSTGSYEQYF.

As for this clonotype: Germline and junction disagree at one end, which may indicate a read error. This chain uses TRBV20-1 with TRBJ2-1; D may correspond to TRBD1 or TRBD2 (6 bases each). The J call is in doubt because the DNA end fits TRBJ2-7 better. CDR3 length equals 15 residues. Germline-derived CDR1 and CDR2 are DFQATT and SNEGSKA (reference sequence). CDR3 coding DNA: TGCGGTGCTCCGCCGGGGGCCAGCTCCTACAATGAGCAGTACTTC. Its protein is CGAPPGASSYNEQYF.

The table lists this clonotype with a few counts. V gene TRBV7-3 combines with J gene TRBJ2-1, with 11 bases lining up with TRBD2. With 5 bases clipped from V and 2 bases from J, the junction kept 5 bases outside the gene matches. The germline V gene encodes CDR1 SGHTA and CDR2 FQGTGA. The CDR3 has 16 amino acids. CDR3 DNA sequence: TGTGCCAGCAGCCGATTTAGCGGGGGGGCCTACAATGAGCAGTTCTTC. Translating gives CASSRFSGGAYNEQFF.

This clonotype was detected ten times or more. The chain combines TRBV20-1 with TRBJ2-7; D unclear. This CDR3 contains 14 residues. Deletions cut 3 bases from V and 2 bases from J, with 14 bases between. CDR1 and CDR2 from the germline V gene are DFQATT and SNEGSKA (reference sequence). The DNA for the CDR3 is TGCAGTGCTAGTTTGTTGAGAGGAGCCTACGAGCAGTACTTC. This gives the protein CSASLLRGAYEQYF.

This clonotype occurred many times. The chain recombines TRBV3-1 with TRBJ2-1; no clear D gene. Per the germline V gene, CDR1 is LGHDT and CDR2 is YNNKEL (reference sequence). The V end was cut by 4 bases, the J end by 10 bases, with 17 bases between. The CDR3 has 14 amino acids. The CDR3 bases are TGTGCCAGCAGCCCACTCAGATCCCACCACGAGCAGTTCTTC. It encodes CASSPLRSHHEQFF.